A selection of T cell receptor beta chains follows, all from one sample in a study of shared clonotypes between healthy human individuals. Measured with immunoSEQ multiplex PCR; TCRdb has only the in-frame clones, and not every one. The table has hundreds of thousands of clones, more than 95% seen once. Material for sequencing was naive CD4+ T cells sorted from blood. These receptors were obtained from a woman in her thirties in good health. Both conserved end residues are part of each CDR3. Each record gives: J gene, clone size, CDR3 length, V gene, D gene, CDR3 protein, CDR3 DNA. D genes are given only for firm matches. Clone size, where shown, is once, few, many, or a class for clones that have expanded.

J gene: TRBJ2-7; clone size: -; CDR3 length: 15; V gene: TRBV30; D gene: TRBD2; CDR3 protein: CAWSVALAGRNEQYF; CDR3 DNA: TGTGCCTGGAGTGTTGCGCTAGCGGGGCGGAACGAGCAGTACTTC
J gene: TRBJ1-1; clone size: -; CDR3 length: 12; V gene: TRBV10-3; D gene: -; CDR3 protein: CAIGGQNTEAFF; CDR3 DNA: TGTGCCATCGGGGGACAGAACACTGAAGCTTTCTTT
J gene: TRBJ2-5; clone size: -; CDR3 length: 15; V gene: TRBV6-1; D gene: TRBD2; CDR3 protein: CASSLTSGSAREQYF; CDR3 DNA: TGTGCCAGCAGTTTGACTAGCGGGAGTGCGAGGGAGCAGTACTTC
J gene: TRBJ2-7; clone size: -; CDR3 length: 15; V gene: TRBV2; D gene: -; CDR3 protein: CASSVGGKNSYEQYF; CDR3 DNA: TGTGCCAGCAGTGTAGGGGGGAAGAATTCCTACGAGCAGTACTTC
J gene: TRBJ2-5; clone size: -; CDR3 length: 16; V gene: TRBV28; D gene: TRBD2; CDR3 protein: CASISVSGRGEETQYF; CDR3 DNA: TGTGCCAGCATTTCAGTTAGCGGGAGGGGGGAGGAGACCCAGTACTTC
J gene: TRBJ1-3; clone size: -; CDR3 length: 14; V gene: TRBV2; D gene: -; CDR3 protein: CASSDLSIGNTIYF; CDR3 DNA: TGTGCCAGCAGTGACCTGAGTATTGGAAACACCATATATTTT
J gene: TRBJ2-5; clone size: -; CDR3 length: 16; V gene: TRBV6-5; D gene: TRBD1; CDR3 protein: CASSSRTGVIEETQYF; CDR3 DNA: TGTGCCAGCAGTTCCCGGACAGGGGTAATTGAGGAGACCCAGTACTTC
J gene: TRBJ2-1; clone size: -; CDR3 length: 14; V gene: TRBV19; D gene: -; CDR3 protein: CASSTMSSYNEQFF; CDR3 DNA: TGTGCCAGTTCGACGATGAGCTCCTACAATGAGCAGTTCTTC
J gene: TRBJ2-7; clone size: -; CDR3 length: 16; V gene: TRBV7-8; D gene: TRBD1; CDR3 protein: CASSLALYRGSYEQYF; CDR3 DNA: TGTGCCAGCAGCTTAGCGCTTTACAGGGGGTCCTACGAGCAGTACTTC
J gene: TRBJ2-5; clone size: -; CDR3 length: 13; V gene: TRBV7-2; D gene: -; CDR3 protein: CASSDGIQETQYF; CDR3 DNA: TGTGCCAGCAGCGACGGAATACAAGAGACCCAGTACTTC
J gene: TRBJ1-1; clone size: -; CDR3 length: 14; V gene: TRBV18; D gene: -; CDR3 protein: CASSLRQENTEAFF; CDR3 DNA: TGTGCCAGCTCACTAAGACAGGAAAACACTGAAGCTTTCTTT
J gene: TRBJ2-3; clone size: -; CDR3 length: 13; V gene: TRBV6-6; D gene: -; CDR3 protein: CASRRESTDTQYF; CDR3 DNA: TGTGCCAGCAGACGGGAAAGCACAGATACGCAGTATTTT
J gene: TRBJ2-1; clone size: -; CDR3 length: 15; V gene: TRBV5-1; D gene: -; CDR3 protein: CASSLMGGGSNEQFF; CDR3 DNA: TGCGCCAGCAGCTTGATGGGGGGCGGAAGCAATGAGCAGTTCTTC
J gene: TRBJ2-6; clone size: -; CDR3 length: 17; V gene: TRBV19; D gene: -; CDR3 protein: CASSIKGRISGANVLTF; CDR3 DNA: TGTGCCAGTAGTATAAAGGGACGTATCTCTGGGGCCAACGTCCTGACTTTC
J gene: TRBJ2-3; clone size: -; CDR3 length: 14; V gene: TRBV11-2; D gene: -; CDR3 protein: CASSAIKGRDTQYF; CDR3 DNA: TGTGCCAGCAGCGCAATAAAGGGTAGAGATACGCAGTATTTT
J gene: TRBJ2-7; clone size: once; CDR3 length: 15; V gene: TRBV10-3; D gene: TRBD2; CDR3 protein: CAISESSGSSYEQYF; CDR3 DNA: TGTGCCATCAGTGAGTCGAGCGGGAGTTCCTACGAGCAGTACTTC
J gene: TRBJ2-4; clone size: -; CDR3 length: 15; V gene: TRBV5-1; D gene: -; CDR3 protein: CASSLEAGTKNIQYF; CDR3 DNA: TGCGCCAGCAGCTTGGAGGCAGGGACCAAAAACATTCAGTACTTC